This record looks at one T cell receptor beta chain sequence and its context. This clonotype was seen only a few times. Which antigen it targets is not known. The record has no base qualities; no much larger clone is one base away. The germline V gene yields MGHRA for CDR1 and YSYEKL for CDR2. Inclusive of the bounding cysteine and phenylalanine, the CDR3 is 18 residues long. Of all the DNA, just the CDR3 is kept, 54 bases in frame from base 1. V lost 4 bases and J lost 7 bases, and the count of bases not matched to a germline gene is 16. The sample belongs to a study of patients and donors after allogeneic stem cell transplantation (dated by TCRdb to 2020 to 2021). Library creation used RT-PCR. Sequencing was carried out with a NextSeq 550. TCRdb reran the public reads through fastp at Q25 and MiXCR, keeping productive beta chains. Entries are consolidated by CDR3 protein sequence, retaining the most common genes and DNA. The sample profile shows about a million distinct CDR3 sequences; about 20% of them were found once. Jointly, the top ten make up 5% to 6.5% of the sample.

The chain uses TRBV4-1 and TRBJ2-2; TRBD2 fits 9 bases in the junction. Sequenced: blood, either unsorted or a sorted T cell fraction (not recorded which). This TCR was sampled from a human donor who was either an allogeneic HSCT recipient or a stem cell or donor lymphocyte infusion donor (not recorded which). It is not recorded whose cells these are; they may come from a transplant donor. The CDR3 reads CASSRGDAGGPLGGELFF. The DNA is as follows: TGCGCCAGCAGCCGCGGTGACGCGGGAGGGCCATTAGGCGGGGAGCTGTTTTTT.